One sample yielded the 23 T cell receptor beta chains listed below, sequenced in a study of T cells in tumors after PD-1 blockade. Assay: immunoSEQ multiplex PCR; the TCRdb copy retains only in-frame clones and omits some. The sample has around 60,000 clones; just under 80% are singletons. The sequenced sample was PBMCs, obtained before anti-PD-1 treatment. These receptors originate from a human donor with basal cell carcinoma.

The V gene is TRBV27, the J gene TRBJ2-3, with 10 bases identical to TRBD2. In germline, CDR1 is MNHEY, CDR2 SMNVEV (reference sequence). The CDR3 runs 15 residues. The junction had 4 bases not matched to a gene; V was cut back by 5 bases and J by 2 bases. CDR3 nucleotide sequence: TGTGCCAGCAGTGAGCGGGGGGGCCCCACAGATACGCAGTATTTT. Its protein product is CASSERGGPTDTQYF.

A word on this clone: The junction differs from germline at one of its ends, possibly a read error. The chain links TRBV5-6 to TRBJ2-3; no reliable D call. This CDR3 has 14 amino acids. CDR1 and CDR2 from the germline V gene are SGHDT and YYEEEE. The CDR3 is CASSLDDFTDTQYF. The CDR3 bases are TGTGCCAGCAGTTTGGACGACTTCACAGATACGCAGTATTTT.

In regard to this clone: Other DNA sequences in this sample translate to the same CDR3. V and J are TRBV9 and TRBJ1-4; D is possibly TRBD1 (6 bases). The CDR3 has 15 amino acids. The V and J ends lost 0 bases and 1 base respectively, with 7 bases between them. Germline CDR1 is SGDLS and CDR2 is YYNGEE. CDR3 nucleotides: TGTGCCAGCAGCGTAGAGGGGGGAACTAATGAAAAACTGTTTTTT. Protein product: CASSVEGGTNEKLFF.

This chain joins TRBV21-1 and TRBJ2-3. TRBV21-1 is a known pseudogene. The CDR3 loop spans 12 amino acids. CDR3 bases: TGTGCCAGCAGCAAGGGAACAGATACGCAGTATTTT. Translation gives CASSKGTDTQYF.

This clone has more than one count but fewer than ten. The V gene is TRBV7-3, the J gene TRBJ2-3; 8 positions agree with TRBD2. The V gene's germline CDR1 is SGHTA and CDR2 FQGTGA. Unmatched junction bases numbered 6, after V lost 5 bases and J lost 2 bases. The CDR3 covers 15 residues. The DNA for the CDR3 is TGTGCCAGCAGCCTCGCGGGGGGAAACACAGATACGCAGTATTTT. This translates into CASSLAGGNTDTQYF.

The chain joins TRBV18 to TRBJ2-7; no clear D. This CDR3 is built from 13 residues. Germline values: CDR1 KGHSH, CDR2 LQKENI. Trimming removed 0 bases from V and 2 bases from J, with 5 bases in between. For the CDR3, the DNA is TGTGCCAGCTCACCACCGAAGCCCTACGAGCAGTACTTC. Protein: CASSPPKPYEQYF. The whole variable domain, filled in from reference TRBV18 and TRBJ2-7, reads NAGVMQNPRHLVRRRGQEARLRCSPMKGHSHVYWYRQLPEEGLKFMVYLQKENIIDESGMPKERFSAEFPKEGPSILRIQQVVRGDSAAYFCASSPPKPYEQYFGPGTRLTVT.

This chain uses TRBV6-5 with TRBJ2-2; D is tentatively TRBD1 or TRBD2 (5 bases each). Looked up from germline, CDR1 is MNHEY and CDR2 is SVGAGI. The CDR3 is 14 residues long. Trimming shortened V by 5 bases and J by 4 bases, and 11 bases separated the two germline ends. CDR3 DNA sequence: TGTGCCAGCAGTAGGGACGGTGCCACCGGGGAGCTGTTTTTT. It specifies CASSRDGATGELFF.

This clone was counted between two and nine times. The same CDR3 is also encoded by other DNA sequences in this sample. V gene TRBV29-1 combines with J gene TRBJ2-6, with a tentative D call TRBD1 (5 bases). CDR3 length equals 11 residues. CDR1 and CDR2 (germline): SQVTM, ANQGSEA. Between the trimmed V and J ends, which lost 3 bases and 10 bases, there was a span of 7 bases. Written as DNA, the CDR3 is TGCAGCGTTGACAGGGTGAACGTCCTGACTTTC. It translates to CSVDRVNVLTF.

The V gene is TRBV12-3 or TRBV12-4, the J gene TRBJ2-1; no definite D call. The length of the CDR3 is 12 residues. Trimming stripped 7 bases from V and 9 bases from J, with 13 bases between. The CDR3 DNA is TGTGCCAGCACGATGCTGCGTGGTGAGCAGTTCTTC. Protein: CASTMLRGEQFF.

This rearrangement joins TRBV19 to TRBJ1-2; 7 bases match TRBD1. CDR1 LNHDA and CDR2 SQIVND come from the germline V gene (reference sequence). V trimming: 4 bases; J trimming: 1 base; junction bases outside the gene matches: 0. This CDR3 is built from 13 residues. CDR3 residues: CASSTGGNYGYTF. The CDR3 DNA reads TGTGCCAGTAGTACAGGGGGTAACTATGGCTACACCTTC. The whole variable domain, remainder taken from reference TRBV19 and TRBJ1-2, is DGGITQSPKYLFRKEGQNVTLSCEQNLNHDAMYWYRQDPGQGLRLIYYSQIVNDFQKGDIAEGYSVSREKKESFPLTVTSAQKNPTAFYLCASSTGGNYGYTFGSGTRLTVV.

The CDR3 region is CASSLWSGENTEAFF. The CDR3, as DNA: TGCGCCAGCAGCTTGTGGTCCGGGGAGAACACTGAAGCTTTCTTT. The gene calls are TRBV5-1 and TRBJ1-1; D gene ambiguous. Looked up from germline, CDR1 is SGHRS and CDR2 is YFSETQ. The CDR3 spans 15 residues. Trimming removed 1 base at V and 1 base at J, with 11 bases between.

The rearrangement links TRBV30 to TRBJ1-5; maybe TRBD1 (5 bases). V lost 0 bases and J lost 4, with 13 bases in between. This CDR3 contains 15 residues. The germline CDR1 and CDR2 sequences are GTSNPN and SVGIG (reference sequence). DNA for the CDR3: TGTGCCTGGAGTGTAAGGGGAGGAATTAATCAGCCCCAGCATTTT. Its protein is CAWSVRGGINQPQHF.

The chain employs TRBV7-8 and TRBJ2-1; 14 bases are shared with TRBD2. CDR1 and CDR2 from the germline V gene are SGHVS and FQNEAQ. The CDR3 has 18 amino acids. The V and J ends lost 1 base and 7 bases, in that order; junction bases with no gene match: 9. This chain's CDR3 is CASSLVFGLAGGVNEQFF. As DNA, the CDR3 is TGTGCCAGCAGCTTAGTTTTTGGACTAGCGGGGGGTGTTAATGAGCAGTTCTTC.

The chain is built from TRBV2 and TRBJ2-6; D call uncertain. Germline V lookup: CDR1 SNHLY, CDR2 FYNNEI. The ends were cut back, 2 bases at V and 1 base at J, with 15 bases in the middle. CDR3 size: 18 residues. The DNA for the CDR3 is TGTGCCAGCAGTGAAACGCGACTCCGACCATCTGGGGCCAACGTCCTGACTTTC. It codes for CASSETRLRPSGANVLTF.

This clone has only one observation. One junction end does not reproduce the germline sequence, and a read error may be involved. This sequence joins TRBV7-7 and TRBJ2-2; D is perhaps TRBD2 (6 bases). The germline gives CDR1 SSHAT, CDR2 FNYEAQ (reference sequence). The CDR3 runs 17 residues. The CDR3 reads CASSNLGGVSSTGELFF. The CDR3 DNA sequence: TGTGCTAGCAGTAACCTGGGCGGGGTTTCGAGCACCGGGGAGCTGTTTTTT.

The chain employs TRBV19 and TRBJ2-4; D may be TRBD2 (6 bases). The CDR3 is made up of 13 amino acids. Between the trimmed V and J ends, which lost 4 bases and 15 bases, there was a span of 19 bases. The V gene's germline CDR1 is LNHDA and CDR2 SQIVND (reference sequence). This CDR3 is CASSRGPGVHTYF. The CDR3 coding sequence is TGTGCCAGTAGTAGAGGACCGGGGGTGCATACGTACTTC.

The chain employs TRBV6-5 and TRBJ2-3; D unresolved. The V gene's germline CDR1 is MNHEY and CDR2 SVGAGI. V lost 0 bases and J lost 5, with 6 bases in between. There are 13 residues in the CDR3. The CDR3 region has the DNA TGTGCCAGCAGTTACTCGACAATAGATACGCAGTATTTT. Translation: CASSYSTIDTQYF.

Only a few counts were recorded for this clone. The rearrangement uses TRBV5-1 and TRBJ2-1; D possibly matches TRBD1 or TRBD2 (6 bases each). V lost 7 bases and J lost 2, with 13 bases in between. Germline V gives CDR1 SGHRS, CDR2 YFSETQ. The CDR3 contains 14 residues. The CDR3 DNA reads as TGCGCCAGCGGTCCGGGGGCCACCTACAATGAGCAGTTCTTC. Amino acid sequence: CASGPGATYNEQFF.

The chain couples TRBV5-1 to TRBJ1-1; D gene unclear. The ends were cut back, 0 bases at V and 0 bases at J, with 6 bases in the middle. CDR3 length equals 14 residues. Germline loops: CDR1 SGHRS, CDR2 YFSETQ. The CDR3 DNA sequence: TGCGCCAGCAGCTTGGAACTCCTGAACACTGAAGCTTTCTTT. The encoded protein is CASSLELLNTEAFF.

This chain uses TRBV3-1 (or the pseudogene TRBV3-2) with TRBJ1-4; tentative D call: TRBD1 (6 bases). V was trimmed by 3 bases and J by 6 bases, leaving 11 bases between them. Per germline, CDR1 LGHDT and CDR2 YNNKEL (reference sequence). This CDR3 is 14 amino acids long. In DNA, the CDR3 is TGTGCCAGCAGCCAGGGGGACAAGTATGAAAAACTGTTTTTT. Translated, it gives CASSQGDKYEKLFF.

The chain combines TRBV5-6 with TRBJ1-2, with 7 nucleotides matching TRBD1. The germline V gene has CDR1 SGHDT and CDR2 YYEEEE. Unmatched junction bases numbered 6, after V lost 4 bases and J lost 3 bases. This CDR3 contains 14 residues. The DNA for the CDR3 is TGTGCCAGCAGCCCCAGACAGGGTCACTATGGCTACACCTTC. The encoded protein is CASSPRQGHYGYTF.

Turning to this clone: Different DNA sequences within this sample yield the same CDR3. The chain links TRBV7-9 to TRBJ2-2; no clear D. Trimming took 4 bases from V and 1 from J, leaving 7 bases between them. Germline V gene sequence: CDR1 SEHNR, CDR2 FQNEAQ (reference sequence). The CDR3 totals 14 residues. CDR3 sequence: CASSSRRNTGELFF. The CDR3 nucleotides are TGTGCCAGCAGCTCGCGGAGGAACACCGGGGAGCTGTTTTTT.

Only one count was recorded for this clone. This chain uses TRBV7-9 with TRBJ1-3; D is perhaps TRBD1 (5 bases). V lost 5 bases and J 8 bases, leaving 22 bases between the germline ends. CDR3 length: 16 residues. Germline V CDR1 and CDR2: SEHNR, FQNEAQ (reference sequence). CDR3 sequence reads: CASSPRSWGTSDTIYF. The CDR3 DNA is TGTGCCAGCAGCCCCCGGAGTTGGGGCACTTCGGACACCATATATTTT.